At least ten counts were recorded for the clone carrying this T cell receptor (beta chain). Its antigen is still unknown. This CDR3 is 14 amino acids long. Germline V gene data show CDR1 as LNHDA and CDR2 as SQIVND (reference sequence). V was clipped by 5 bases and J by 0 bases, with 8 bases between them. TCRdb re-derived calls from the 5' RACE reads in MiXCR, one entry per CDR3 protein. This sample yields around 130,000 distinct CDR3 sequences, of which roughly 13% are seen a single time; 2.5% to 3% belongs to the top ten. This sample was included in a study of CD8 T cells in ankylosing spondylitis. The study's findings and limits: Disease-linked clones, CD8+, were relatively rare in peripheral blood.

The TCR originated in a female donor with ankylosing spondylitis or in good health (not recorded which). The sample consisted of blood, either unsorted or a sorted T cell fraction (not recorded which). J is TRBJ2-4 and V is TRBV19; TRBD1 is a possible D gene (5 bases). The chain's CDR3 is CASSGAIAKNIQYF. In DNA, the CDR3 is TGTGCCAGTAGTGGGGCAATAGCCAAAAACATTCAGTACTTC.